A single T cell receptor beta chain is shown here with its context. The sample comes from a study of graft-versus-host responses after intestinal transplantation. Plates contained 200,000 CFSE-labeled responder cells and 200,000 irradiated, violet-dye-labeled stimulator cells. Both CD3+CD4+ and CD3+CD8+ responders that were proliferating and CFSE-low underwent sorting after the reaction. The table came from immunoSEQ multiplex PCR; TCRdb's copy has only in-frame clones and leaves some out. This table has about 24,000 clones, 40% appearing once. This CDR3 comprises 13 residues. V gave up 7 bases and J gave up 7 bases, with 17 bases separating them. CDR1 and CDR2 from the germline V gene are MNHNY and SVGAGI (reference sequence).

The chain joins TRBV6-6 to TRBJ2-7; D perhaps matches TRBD2 (6 bases). The material was alloreactive CD4+ T cells from a mixed lymphocyte reaction culture, obtained before intestinal transplant. Noted subset: CFSE-low proliferating T cells sorted from approximately 6-day pre-transplant mixed lymphocyte reaction (GvH or HvG direction). This TCR was sampled from a human patient who received an intestinal transplant. DNA of the CDR3: TGTGCCAGCAAACCAGCGGGCGCGAAGGAGCAGTACTTC. As protein: CASKPAGAKEQYF.